The 20 T cell receptor beta chains given below trace back to one sample, sequenced in a study of T cell clonality in common variable immunodeficiency. Study outcomes and limitations: Reportedly, TCR beta sequences from common variable immunodeficiency showed fewer deletions and N-nucleotide insertions.

No cognate antigen is known for these TCRs. The protocol was immunoSEQ multiplex PCR, while the TCRdb copy is restricted to in-frame clones and leaves out a portion. This sample has 30,000 to 35,000 clones, each found more than once. The specimen sequenced was peripheral blood mononuclear cells. Every receptor here comes from a human donor with common variable immunodeficiency.

The sample holds many counts of this clone. CDR3 DNA, as far as it was read: TGTGCCAGCAGCTCCCGGGACAGGGGTTCACCC. Amino acids: CASSSRDRGSP. The CDR3, in full, reads CASSSRDRGSPLHF. The rearrangement joins TRBV7-2 to TRBJ1-6, with TRBD1 matching 10 bases. The sequenced fragment ends 3 residues before the CDR3 boundary, so the rest is inferred from the germline J gene. There are 14 residues in the CDR3. Germline CDR1 is SGHTA and CDR2 is FQGNSA. Losses at the gene ends were 4 bases for V and 9 bases for J; bases not matched to a gene: 3.

There are a few counts of this clone. The CDR3 end is not reached by the read, which stops 3 residues before it; the germline J gene fills it in. The rearrangement links TRBV18 to TRBJ2-7, with 12 bases that match TRBD2. The J segment lost 2 bases and the V segment lost 3 bases, leaving 8 bases of the junction unmatched. Germline CDR1 is KGHSH and CDR2 is LQKENI. The CDR3 extends over 17 amino acids. CDR3 DNA, as far as it was read: TGTGCCAGCTCACCCCGCGGACTAGCGGGAAAAACCTACGAG. Translating gives CASSPRGLAGKTYE. The whole CDR3 sequence reads CASSPRGLAGKTYEQYF.

This clone was detected ten times or more. The read stops 3 residues short of the end of the CDR3; the missing end is completed from the germline J gene. This sample also contains other DNA sequences that code for the same CDR3. This sequence joins TRBV18 and TRBJ1-2; 7 nucleotides align to TRBD1. J lost 4 bases, V lost 3 bases, and 8 bases had no gene match. Per the germline V gene, CDR1 is KGHSH and CDR2 is LQKENI. This CDR3 contains 15 residues. The CDR3 is CASSPGQVLPYGYTF. Incomplete CDR3 DNA: TGTGCCAGCTCACCCGGACAGGTTCTGCCCTATGGC. The variable domain in full, with the rest retrieved from reference TRBV18 and TRBJ1-2, is NAGVMQNPRHLVRRRGQEARLRCSPMKGHSHVYWYRQLPEEGLKFMVYLQKENIIDESGMPKERFSAEFPKEGPSILRIQQVVRGDSAAYFCASSPGQVLPYGYTFGSGTRLTVV.

This clone was detected many times. The read ends 3 residues shy of where the CDR3 ends; the end is completed using the germline J gene. The V gene is TRBV5-1, the J gene TRBJ1-1, with 8 bases lining up with TRBD1. Unmatched junction bases numbered 19, after V lost 4 bases and J lost 5 bases. The CDR3 covers 18 residues. Germline CDR1 SGHRS, CDR2 YFSETQ. CDR3 loop: CASSPPRRQGFSRTEAFF. The covered CDR3 bases are TGCGCCAGCAGCCCGCCTAGGAGACAGGGGTTTTCTCGGACTGAA.

This clone was recorded at least ten times. From the germline J gene comes the end of the CDR3, since the read stops 3 residues before it. The rearrangement links TRBV30 to TRBJ2-5, with 8 bases fitting TRBD1. This CDR3 spans 14 amino acids. V shed 3 bases, J shed 5 bases, and the junction held 8 bases outside the gene matches. Germline assignment: CDR1 GTSNPN and CDR2 SVGIG (reference sequence). The CDR3 reads CAWRAGGARETQYF. CDR3 DNA, as far as it was read: TGTGCCTGGAGGGCAGGGGGCGCGAGGGAGACC.

With regard to this clone: The read terminates 3 residues ahead of where the CDR3 ends, so the germline J gene completes it. The chain uses TRBV19 and TRBJ1-6; the match to TRBD1 covers 9 bases. This CDR3 contains 14 residues. With 3 bases clipped from V and 10 bases from J, the junction kept 4 bases outside the gene matches. Germline loops: CDR1 LNHDA, CDR2 SQIVND (reference sequence). This CDR3 is CASSIGTGYSPLHF. CDR3 DNA, as far as it was read: TGTGCCAGTAGTATCGGGACAGGGTACTCACCC.

This clone was seen at least ten times. The read comes to an end 3 residues before the CDR3 does, leaving the germline J gene to fill in the end. The rearrangement joins TRBV30 to TRBJ1-1; a possible D gene is TRBD1 (5 bases). V lost 0 bases, J lost 3 bases, and 8 bases lay in between. From germline, CDR1 is GTSNPN and CDR2 SVGIG (reference sequence). The CDR3 spans 13 residues. The covered CDR3 bases are TGTGCCTGGAGTGTCGGGGGGGACACTGAA. It translates to CAWSVGGDTE. The full CDR3 protein is CAWSVGGDTEAFF.

This clone was picked up many times. The read ends 3 residues early relative to the CDR3; the germline J gene fills the gap. V usage is TRBV7-2 and J usage is TRBJ2-1, with TRBD2 identical over 10 bases. The J segment lost 6 bases and the V segment lost 0 bases, leaving 11 bases of the junction unmatched. Germline values: CDR1 SGHTA, CDR2 FQGNSA. The CDR3 length is 18 residues. Incomplete CDR3 DNA: TGTGCCAGCAGCTTAGCGGGTAGCGGGAGGAACATTGGCAATGAG. As protein: CASSLAGSGRNIGNE. The full CDR3 is CASSLAGSGRNIGNEQFF.

This clone was seen at least ten times. The observed sequence ends 3 residues before the CDR3 terminus, with the missing tail filled in from the germline J gene. The chain links TRBV20-1 to TRBJ1-2, with 9 bases lining up with TRBD1. In germline, CDR1 is DFQATT, CDR2 SNEGSKA (reference sequence). The CDR3 totals 14 residues. CDR3 sequence reads: CSASSGQGLVGYTF. CDR3 bases read: TGCAGTGCTAGCTCGGGACAGGGATTAGTCGGC.

This clone was counted only a few times. Read data end 3 residues before the CDR3 end; the end is taken from the germline J gene. The V and J genes are TRBV6-1 and TRBJ2-5; TRBD1 agrees at 9 bases. CDR1 is MNHNS and CDR2 is SASEGT in the germline V gene. V lost 4 bases to trimming and J lost 5 bases; unmatched junction nucleotides: 5. The CDR3 covers 14 residues. This chain's CDR3 is CASSVLQGAETQYF. The sequenced part of the CDR3 DNA is TGTGCCAGCAGTGTTTTACAGGGGGCGGAGACC.

This clone showed up just a few times. Coverage ceases 3 residues before the CDR3 finishes, and the germline J gene fills in the end. This chain links TRBV19 with TRBJ2-1; TRBD2 aligns across 8 bases. V lost 1 base and J lost 9; bases outside the gene matches: 8. The germline V gene encodes CDR1 LNHDA and CDR2 SQIVND (reference sequence). This CDR3 is built from 15 residues. CDR3: CASSIVWREVPEQFF. The CDR3 bases that were read are TGTGCCAGTAGTATAGTTTGGCGGGAGGTTCCTGAG.

This clone has ten or more counts. The read ends 3 residues shy of where the CDR3 ends; the end is completed using the germline J gene. The chain uses TRBV29-1 and TRBJ2-5; TRBD2 is a possible D gene (5 bases). Trimming took off 5 bases at V and 1 base at J, with 14 bases between the two ends. This CDR3 is 14 amino acids long. CDR1 is SQVTM, CDR2 ANQGSEA, per germline. The CDR3 loop reads CSVSSRRGQETQYF. Incomplete CDR3 DNA: TGCAGCGTTTCTTCCCGACGGGGCCAAGAGACC. Full variable domain (remainder filled in from reference TRBV29-1 and TRBJ2-5): SAVISQKPSRDICQRGTSLTIQCQVDSQVTMMFWYRQQPGQSLTLIATANQGSEATYESGFVIDKFPISRPNLTFSTLTVSNMSPEDSSIYLCSVSSRRGQETQYFGPGTRLLVL.

This clone was seen ten or more times. The CDR3 end is not reached by the read, which stops 3 residues before it; the germline J gene fills it in. The chain joins TRBV15 to TRBJ2-5; D may be TRBD1 (6 bases). Between the trimmed V and J ends, which lost 0 bases and 3 bases, there was a span of 8 bases. The CDR3 totals 14 residues. CDR1 and CDR2 (germline): LNHNV, YYDKDF (reference sequence). Here the CDR3 reads CATSRDTGKETQYF. The CDR3 bases that were read are TGTGCCACCAGCAGAGATACAGGGAAAGAGACC.

This clone has ten or more counts. The read finishes 3 residues shy of the CDR3 end, and the germline J gene is used to complete it. The chain has TRBV6-2 or TRBV6-3 and TRBJ2-7; TRBD2 agrees at 8 bases. V lost 7 bases to trimming and J lost 1 base; unmatched junction nucleotides: 9. CDR1 MNHEY and CDR2 SVGEGT come from the germline V gene. There are 15 residues in the CDR3. CDR3 in amino acids: CASNPLGGRSYEQYF. The CDR3 bases that were read are TGTGCCAGCAACCCCTTGGGCGGGAGGTCCTACGAG.

This clone was observed many times. The read terminates 3 residues ahead of where the CDR3 ends, so the germline J gene completes it. The chain links TRBV20-1 to TRBJ1-2; 7 nucleotides match TRBD1. The CDR3 has 19 amino acids. V shed 0 bases and J 4 bases; nucleotides not matched to a gene: 20. In germline, CDR1 is DFQATT, CDR2 SNEGSKA (reference sequence). Incomplete CDR3 DNA: TGCAGTGCTAGAGAGGTTGAGAGAGGGGTGCGGACAGGATCCTATGGC. It specifies CSAREVERGVRTGSYG. The CDR3 reads in full as CSAREVERGVRTGSYGYTF.

This clone was detected only a few times. The read terminates 3 residues before the CDR3 end, so the remaining end is supplied by the germline J gene. The chain links TRBV6-2 or TRBV6-3 to TRBJ2-2, with TRBD2 as a possible D gene (6 bases). Trimming took 1 base from V and 0 from J, leaving 9 bases between them. CDR1 is MNHEY and CDR2 is SVGEGT in the germline V gene. The CDR3 consists of 16 residues. Partial CDR3 DNA: TGTGCCAGCAGTTACTTGGCGGGGACGAACACCGGGGAG. This translates into CASSYLAGTNTGE. The complete CDR3 reads CASSYLAGTNTGELFF.

This clone was observed a few times. The read gets to within 3 residues of the CDR3 end, and the germline J gene fills in the rest. V and J are TRBV18 and TRBJ2-6; TRBD2 is a possible D gene (6 bases). CDR3 length equals 14 residues. V lost 3 bases, J lost 6 bases, and 9 bases lay in between. CDR1 and CDR2 from the germline V gene are KGHSH and LQKENI. Incomplete CDR3 DNA: TGTGCCAGCTCACCCCGGGACTCGGCCAACGTC. This codes for CASSPRDSANV. The entire CDR3 reads CASSPRDSANVLTF.

This clone occurred many times. The CDR3 end is not reached by the read, which stops 3 residues before it; the germline J gene fills it in. This chain uses TRBV5-6 with TRBJ2-5; possibly TRBD2 for D (6 bases). The length of the CDR3 is 14 residues. V was pared by 0 bases and J by 3 bases, with 9 bases between. Germline CDR1 reads SGHDT; CDR2 reads YYEEEE. The DNA read from the CDR3 is TGTGCCAGCAGCTTGGGACTAGGTGAAGAGACC. This sequence encodes CASSLGLGEET. In full, the CDR3 reads CASSLGLGEETQYF. Full variable domain (rest looked up from reference TRBV5-6 and TRBJ2-5): DAGVTQSPTHLIKTRGQQVTLRCSPKSGHDTVSWYQQALGQGPQFIFQYYEEEERQRGNFPDRFSGHQFPNYSSELNVNALLLGDSALYLCASSLGLGEETQYFGPGTRLLVL.

This clone was seen repeatedly, ten times or more. The CDR3 extends 3 residues past the end of the read, so its final part is completed from the germline J gene. This chain uses TRBV7-2 with TRBJ2-5; the D gene is possibly TRBD1 (5 bases). This CDR3 is 14 amino acids long. CDR1 and CDR2 from the germline V gene are SGHTA and FQGNSA. Trimming pared 3 bases from V and 5 bases from J, leaving 13 bases between. The CDR3 here is CASSFAGLGETQYF. Partial CDR3 DNA: TGTGCCAGCAGCTTTGCAGGGCTCGGGGAGACC.

This clone showed up just a few times. The read falls 3 residues short of the CDR3 end, and the missing part is taken from the germline J gene. The rearrangement uses TRBV7-2 and TRBJ1-6; TRBD1 matches 7 bases. The junction had 7 bases not matched to a gene; V was cut back by 6 bases and J by 8 bases. From germline, CDR1 is SGHTA and CDR2 FQGNSA. This CDR3 region has 14 residues. The part of the CDR3 DNA that was read is TGTGCCAGCAGTTCGGACAGGAGTTATTCACCC. It is translated as CASSSDRSYSP. In full, the CDR3 reads CASSSDRSYSPLHF.